These 19 T cell receptor beta chains originate from one sample sequenced in a study of cytomegalovirus exposure and HLA in healthy donors. PCR employed 60 Vbeta and 13 Jbeta primers. The assay was immunoSEQ multiplex PCR, and TCRdb's table has in-frame clones only and misses some. The profile covers 100,000 to 150,000 clones, with roughly 80% appearing a single time and about 3.5% taken by the ten largest. Sequences were obtained from PBMCs. The receptors here all came from a young man in good health and CMV-seronegative.

The chain uses TRBV18 and TRBJ2-7; TRBD1 matches 7 bases. This CDR3 has 15 amino acids. The germline CDR1 and CDR2 sequences are KGHSH and LQKENI. The trim removed 1 base at V and 5 bases at J, leaving 8 bases unmatched. Here the CDR3 DNA reads TGTGCCAGCTCACCACAAGAGACAGGGATCAACGAGCAGTACTTC. As protein: CASSPQETGINEQYF. Full variable domain (remainder filled in from reference TRBV18 and TRBJ2-7): NAGVMQNPRHLVRRRGQEARLRCSPMKGHSHVYWYRQLPEEGLKFMVYLQKENIIDESGMPKERFSAEFPKEGPSILRIQQVVRGDSAAYFCASSPQETGINEQYFGPGTRLTVT.

The rearrangement links TRBV5-8 to TRBJ2-7, with D possibly matching TRBD1 (5 bases). Germline V CDR1 and CDR2: SGHTS, YDEGEE. This CDR3 has 13 residues. V lost 4 bases, J lost 7 bases, and 15 bases lay in between. The CDR3 loop is CASSVTGNPEQYF. Here the CDR3 DNA reads TGTGCCAGCAGCGTCACAGGTAACCCGGAGCAGTACTTC.

V is TRBV29-1 and J is TRBJ2-1, with 10 bases lining up with TRBD2. CDR1 is SQVTM and CDR2 is ANQGSEA in the germline V gene. V shed 4 bases, J shed 9 bases, and the junction held 3 bases outside the gene matches. The CDR3 has 12 amino acids. The CDR3 nucleotides are TGCAGCGTTGCACTAGCGGGACGTGAGCAGTTCTTC. It encodes CSVALAGREQFF.

V and J are TRBV5-1 and TRBJ1-5; D perhaps matches TRBD1 (6 bases). Trimming left V 4 bases short and J 3 bases short, with 14 bases between. CDR3 length: 15 amino acids. The germline V gene has CDR1 SGHRS and CDR2 YFSETQ. CDR3 loop: CASSVAGATNQPQHF. CDR3 DNA sequence: TGCGCCAGCAGCGTAGCAGGGGCAACCAATCAGCCCCAGCATTTT.

The CDR3 coding sequence is TGTGCCAGCAGCCAAGAGCCCAGACAGGGAACCTATGGCTACACCTTC. It yields the protein CASSQEPRQGTYGYTF. V is TRBV14 and J is TRBJ1-2; 7 bases line up with TRBD1. In germline, CDR1 is SGHDN, CDR2 FVKESK. V lost 0 bases, J lost 4 bases, and 8 bases stayed unmatched. This CDR3 spans 16 amino acids.

This clone was counted between two and nine times. V and J are TRBV29-1 and TRBJ2-2; 9 bases line up with TRBD1. Trimming took 6 bases from V and 5 from J; bases not matched to a gene: 10. There are 15 residues in the CDR3. Germline CDR1 and CDR2: SQVTM and ANQGSEA. CDR3 sequence: CSVSKGDRATGELFF. The CDR3 DNA sequence: TGCAGCGTCAGTAAGGGGGACAGGGCGACCGGGGAGCTGTTTTTT.

This clone showed up just once. This chain uses TRBV2 with TRBJ1-5, with D perhaps matching TRBD1 (6 bases). Germline CDR1 is SNHLY and CDR2 is FYNNEI. V lost 2 bases, J lost 12 bases, and 14 bases lay in between. The CDR3 spans 13 residues. The CDR3 sequence: CASSEPGGHSQHF. The CDR3 region has the DNA TGTGCCAGCAGTGAACCGGGGGGGCACAGCCAGCATTTT.

This chain links TRBV18 with TRBJ2-7; 11 nucleotides align to TRBD1. The V gene end was trimmed by 4 bases and the J gene end by 4 bases; junction bases not matched to a gene: 3. The CDR3 runs to 14 residues. Germline V CDR1 and CDR2: KGHSH, LQKENI. CDR3 in DNA: TGTGCCAGCTCACGAGGGACAGGGGGGTACGAGCAGTACTTC. It specifies CASSRGTGGYEQYF.

The chain's CDR3 is CATRTGISYEQYF. The CDR3 nucleotides read TGCGCCACCCGGACGGGAATCTCCTACGAGCAGTACTTC. V is TRBV10-2 and J is TRBJ2-7; possible D gene TRBD2, 5 bases. Deletions cut 10 bases from V and 0 bases from J, with 13 bases between. Looked up from germline, CDR1 is WSHSY and CDR2 is SAAADI. The CDR3 runs 13 residues.

This clone was observed a handful of times. The rearrangement joins TRBV15 to TRBJ2-1; 13 bases are shared with TRBD2. CDR3 length: 16 amino acids. With 1 base clipped from V and 7 bases from J, the junction kept 4 bases outside the gene matches. Germline V gene sequence: CDR1 LNHNV, CDR2 YYDKDF (reference sequence). The CDR3 DNA sequence: TGTGCCACCAGCAGAGGGACTAGCGGGGGAATGAATGAGCAGTTCTTC. Translation: CATSRGTSGGMNEQFF.

This chain connects TRBV13 to TRBJ2-2, with D maybe TRBD1 (5 bases). Trimming took off 8 bases at V and 1 base at J, with 14 bases between the two ends. Germline lookup yields CDR1 PRHDT and CDR2 FYEKMQ (reference sequence). This CDR3 has 15 amino acids. The CDR3 spells CASPRTQGNTGELFF. CDR3 nucleotides: TGTGCCAGCCCGAGAACGCAGGGGAACACCGGGGAGCTGTTTTTT.

By proportion, this clone is medium-sized. The rearrangement uses TRBV5-4 and TRBJ1-4; no clear D. The CDR3 is 14 residues long. Germline CDR1 and CDR2: SGHNT and YYREEE (reference sequence). V dropped 3 bases and J dropped 0 bases, with 6 bases sitting between them. For the CDR3, the DNA is TGTGCCAGCAGCTCCTTCGCAACTAATGAAAAACTGTTTTTT. Translated, it gives CASSSFATNEKLFF. The entire variable domain, with the rest obtained from reference TRBV5-4 and TRBJ1-4, is as follows: ETGVTQSPTHLIKTRGQQVTLRCSSQSGHNTVSWYQQALGQGPQFIFQYYREEENGRGNFPPRFSGLQFPNYSSELNVNALELDDSALYLCASSSFATNEKLFFGSGTQLSVL.

In this sample, this clone turned up once. The chain joins TRBV19 to TRBJ1-2; D perhaps matches TRBD1 (6 bases). The CDR3 extends over 14 amino acids. Between the trimmed V and J ends, which lost 3 bases and 6 bases, there was a span of 14 bases. In germline, CDR1 is LNHDA, CDR2 SQIVND (reference sequence). CDR3 protein: CASSIGRGVNGYTF. The CDR3 nucleotides are TGTGCCAGTAGTATCGGCAGGGGAGTAAATGGCTACACCTTC.

This chain joins TRBV19 and TRBJ1-3; D gene uncertain. Germline V gene sequence: CDR1 LNHDA, CDR2 SQIVND (reference sequence). The CDR3 is made up of 13 amino acids. Trimming removed 2 bases at V and 2 bases at J, with 4 bases between. Here the CDR3 reads CASSITAGNTIYF. The CDR3 DNA is TGTGCCAGTAGTATAACAGCTGGAAACACCATATATTTT.

V is TRBV6-4 and J is TRBJ2-2; 9 nucleotides align to TRBD2. The CDR3 length is 15 residues. The ends lost 6 bases at V and 4 bases at J; junction bases unmatched: 6. Germline values: CDR1 MRHNA, CDR2 SNTAGT. For the CDR3, the DNA is TGTGCCAGCAGCCTGACTAGCGGAGCCACCGGGGAGCTGTTTTTT. Residues: CASSLTSGATGELFF.

V is TRBV7-8 and J is TRBJ2-1; 12 nucleotides match TRBD2. With V trimmed by 5 bases and J by 9 bases, 17 bases remained unmatched. The CDR3 runs 18 residues. CDR1 is SGHVS, CDR2 FQNEAQ, per germline. CDR3 amino acids: CASSPKVRDLAGGGEQFF. CDR3 coding DNA: TGTGCCAGCAGCCCCAAAGTCCGGGATCTAGCGGGGGGGGGTGAGCAGTTCTTC.

The rearrangement links TRBV28 to TRBJ1-1; 7 nucleotides match TRBD1. The CDR3 length is 16 residues. Germline V CDR1 and CDR2: MDHEN, SYDVKM. With 1 base clipped from V and 4 bases from J, the junction kept 9 bases outside the gene matches. For the CDR3, the DNA is TGTGCCAGCAGTTTATCCCCTTTACAGGGGCCCACTGAAGCTTTCTTT. Translation gives CASSLSPLQGPTEAFF.

This clone was seen a handful of times. CDR3 protein: CASSFQWNTEAFF. In DNA form, the CDR3 reads TGTGCCAGCAGTTTCCAGTGGAACACTGAAGCTTTCTTT. The V and J genes are TRBV6-6 and TRBJ1-1, with unresolved D. Per germline, CDR1 MNHNY and CDR2 SVGAGI (reference sequence). V lost 4 bases to trimming and J lost 1 base, with 7 bases between them. The CDR3 sequence is 13 residues long.

V is TRBV27 and J is TRBJ1-2, with TRBD1 as a possible D gene (5 bases). Germline V gene sequence: CDR1 MNHEY, CDR2 SMNVEV (reference sequence). This CDR3 spans 16 amino acids. With 4 bases removed from V and 1 base from J, the gap between germline ends came to 16 bases. The CDR3 loop is CASSSPAGPDNYGYTF. Written as DNA, the CDR3 is TGTGCCAGCAGTTCCCCTGCAGGGCCCGATAACTATGGCTACACCTTC.